The subject of this entry is one T cell receptor (beta chain). Each CDR3 protein is one row after TCRdb ran MiXCR on the 5' RACE reads. The sample contains roughly 230,000 distinct CDR3 sequences, about 9% of which appear only once. The CDR3 extends over 17 amino acids. Trimming took off 2 bases at V and 7 bases at J, with 23 bases between the two ends. This specimen comes from a study of identical twins. These data were also reused for a study on yellow fever vaccine responses in identical twins.

This chain links TRBV12-3 or TRBV12-4 with TRBJ1-1; maybe TRBD1 (5 bases). This TCR was recovered from a woman aged 18 to 35 in good health. The sequenced material came from CD8+ T cells sorted from blood. The CDR3, as DNA: TGTGCCAGCAGTTTAAAAGGGCATGGCGTAAGGCAGGGTGAAGCTTTCTTT. This sequence encodes CASSLKGHGVRQGEAFF.